This TCR beta chain was captured by sequencing in a study of shared clonotypes between healthy human individuals. The study's findings and limits: A limitation of the genetic and exposure-history diversity represented arose from few donors.

About this clone: Its matching antigen is unknown.

For sorted subsets, approximately 180 ng DNA per replicate equaled about 30,000 T cell genomes. Assay: immunoSEQ multiplex PCR; the TCRdb copy retains only in-frame clones and omits some. This repertoire shows over 2 million clones, 90% to 95% found once; its top ten account for roughly 0.13%. The CDR3 extends over 12 amino acids. Trimming removed 6 bases from V and 8 bases from J, with 13 bases in between. Germline V gives CDR1 LNHDA, CDR2 SQIVND (reference sequence). The sequence was obtained from a man aged 18 to 29 in good health. The chain is built from TRBV19 and TRBJ1-2; a possible D gene is TRBD1 (5 bases). The specimen sequenced was naive CD4+ T cells sorted from blood. Regarding subset: CD45RA+ positively selected. The CDR3, as DNA: TGTGCCAGTAGAACCCCTTCAGGGGGCTACACCTTC. It is translated as CASRTPSGGYTF.